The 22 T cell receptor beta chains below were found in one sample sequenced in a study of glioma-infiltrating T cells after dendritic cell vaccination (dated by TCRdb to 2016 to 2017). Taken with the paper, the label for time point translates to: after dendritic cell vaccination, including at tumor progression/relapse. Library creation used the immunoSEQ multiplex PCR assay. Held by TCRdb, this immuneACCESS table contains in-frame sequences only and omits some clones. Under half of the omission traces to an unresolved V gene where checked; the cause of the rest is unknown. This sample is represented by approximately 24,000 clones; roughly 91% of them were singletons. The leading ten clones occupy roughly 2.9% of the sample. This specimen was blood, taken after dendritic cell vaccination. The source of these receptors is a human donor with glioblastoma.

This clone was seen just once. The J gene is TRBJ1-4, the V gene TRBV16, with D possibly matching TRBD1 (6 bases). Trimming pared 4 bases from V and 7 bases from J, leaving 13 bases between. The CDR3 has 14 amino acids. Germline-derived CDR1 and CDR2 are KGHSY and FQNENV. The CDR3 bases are TGTGCCAGCAGCCGGCGGGGGCAGGGTGAAAAACTGTTTTTT. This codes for CASSRRGQGEKLFF.

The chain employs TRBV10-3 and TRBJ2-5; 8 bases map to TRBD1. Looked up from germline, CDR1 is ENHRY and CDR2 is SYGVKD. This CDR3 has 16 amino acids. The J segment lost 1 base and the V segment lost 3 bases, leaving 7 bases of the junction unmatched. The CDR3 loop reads CAISESGQGSQETQYF. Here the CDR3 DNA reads TGTGCCATCAGTGAATCCGGACAGGGATCCCAAGAGACCCAGTACTTC.

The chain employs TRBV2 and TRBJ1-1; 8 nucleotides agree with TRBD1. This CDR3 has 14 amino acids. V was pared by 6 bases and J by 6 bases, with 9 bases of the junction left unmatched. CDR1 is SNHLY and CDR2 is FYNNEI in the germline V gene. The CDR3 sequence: CASRPTGGGSEAFF. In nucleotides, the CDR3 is TGTGCCAGCAGGCCCACAGGGGGGGGGTCTGAAGCTTTCTTT.

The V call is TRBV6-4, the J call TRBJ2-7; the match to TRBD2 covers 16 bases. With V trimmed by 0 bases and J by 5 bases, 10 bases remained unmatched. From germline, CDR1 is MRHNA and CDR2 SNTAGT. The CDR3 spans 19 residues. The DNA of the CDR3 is TGTGCCAGCAGTGACTCGCCGAAGGGACTAGCGGGGGGGGTCCACGAGCAGTACTTC. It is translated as CASSDSPKGLAGGVHEQYF.

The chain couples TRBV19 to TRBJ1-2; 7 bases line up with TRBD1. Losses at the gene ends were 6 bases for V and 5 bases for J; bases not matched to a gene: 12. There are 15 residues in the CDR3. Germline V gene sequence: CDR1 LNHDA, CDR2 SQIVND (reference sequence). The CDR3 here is CASRKTGIKIYGYTF. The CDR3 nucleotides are TGTGCCAGTAGAAAGACAGGGATAAAAATATATGGCTACACCTTC.

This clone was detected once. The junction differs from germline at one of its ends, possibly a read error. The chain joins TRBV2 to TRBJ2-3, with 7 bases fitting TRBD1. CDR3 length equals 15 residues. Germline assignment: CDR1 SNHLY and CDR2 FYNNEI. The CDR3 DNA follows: TGTGCCAGCAGACATAGGGCAGGGTGGACAGGTACGCAGTATTTT. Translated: CASRHRAGWTGTQYF.

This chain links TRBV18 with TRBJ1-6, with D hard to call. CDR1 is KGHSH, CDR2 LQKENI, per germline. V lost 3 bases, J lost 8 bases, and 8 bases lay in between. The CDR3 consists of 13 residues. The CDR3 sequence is CASSPGLDSPLHF. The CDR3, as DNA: TGTGCCAGCTCACCCGGTCTGGATTCACCCCTCCACTTT.

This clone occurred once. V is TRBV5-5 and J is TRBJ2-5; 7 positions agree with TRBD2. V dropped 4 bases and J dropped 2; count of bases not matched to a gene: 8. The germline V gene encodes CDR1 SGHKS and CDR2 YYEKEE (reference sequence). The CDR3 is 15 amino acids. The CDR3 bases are TGTGCCAGCAGCCCCGGGGAGGGGCGGCAAGAGACCCAGTACTTC. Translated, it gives CASSPGEGRQETQYF.

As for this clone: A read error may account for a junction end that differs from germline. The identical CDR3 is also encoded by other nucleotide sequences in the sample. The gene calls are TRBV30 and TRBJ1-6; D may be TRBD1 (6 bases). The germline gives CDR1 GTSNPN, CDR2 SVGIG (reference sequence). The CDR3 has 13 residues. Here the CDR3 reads CATNGGGNSPLHF. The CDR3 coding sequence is TGTGCCACAAATGGGGGCGGCAATTCCCCCCTCCACTTT.

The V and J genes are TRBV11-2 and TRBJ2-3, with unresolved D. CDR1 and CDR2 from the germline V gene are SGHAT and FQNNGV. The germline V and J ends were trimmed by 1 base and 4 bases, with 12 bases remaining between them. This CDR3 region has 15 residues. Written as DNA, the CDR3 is TGTGCCAGCAGCTTAGCGGGTAGCAAGCCAGATACGCAGTATTTT. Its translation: CASSLAGSKPDTQYF.

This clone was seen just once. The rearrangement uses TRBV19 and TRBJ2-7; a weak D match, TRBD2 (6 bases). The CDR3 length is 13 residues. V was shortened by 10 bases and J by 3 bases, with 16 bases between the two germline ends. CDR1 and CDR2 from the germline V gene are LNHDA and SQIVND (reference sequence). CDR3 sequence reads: CATARMGGYEQYF. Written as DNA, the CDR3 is TGTGCCACGGCCAGGATGGGAGGCTACGAGCAGTACTTC.

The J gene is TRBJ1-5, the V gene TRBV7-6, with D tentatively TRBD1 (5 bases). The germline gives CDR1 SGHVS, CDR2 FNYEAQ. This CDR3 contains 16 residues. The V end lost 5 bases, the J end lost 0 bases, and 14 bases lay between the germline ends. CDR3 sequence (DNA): TGTGCCAGCAGCCTCCAGGCGGGGGGTAGCAATCAGCCCCAGCATTTT. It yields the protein CASSLQAGGSNQPQHF.

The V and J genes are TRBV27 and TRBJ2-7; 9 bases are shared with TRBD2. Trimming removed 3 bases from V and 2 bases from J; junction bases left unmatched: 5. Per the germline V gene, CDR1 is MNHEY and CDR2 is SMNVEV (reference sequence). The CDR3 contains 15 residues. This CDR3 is CASSFRGGETYEQYF. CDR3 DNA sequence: TGTGCCAGCAGTTTTCGCGGGGGGGAAACCTACGAGCAGTACTTC.

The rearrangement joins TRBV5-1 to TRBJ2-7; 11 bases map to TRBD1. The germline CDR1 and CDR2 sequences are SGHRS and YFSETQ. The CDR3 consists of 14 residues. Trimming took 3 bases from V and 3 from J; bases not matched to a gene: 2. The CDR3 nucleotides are TGCGCCAGCAGCTGGGGGACAGGGGGCTACGAGCAGTACTTC. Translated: CASSWGTGGYEQYF.

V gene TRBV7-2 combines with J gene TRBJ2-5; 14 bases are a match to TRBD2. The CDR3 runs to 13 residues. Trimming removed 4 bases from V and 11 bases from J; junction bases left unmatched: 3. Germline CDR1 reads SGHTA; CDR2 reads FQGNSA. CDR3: CASSSTSGGEQYF. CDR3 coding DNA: TGTGCCAGCAGCTCGACTAGCGGGGGGGAGCAGTACTTC.

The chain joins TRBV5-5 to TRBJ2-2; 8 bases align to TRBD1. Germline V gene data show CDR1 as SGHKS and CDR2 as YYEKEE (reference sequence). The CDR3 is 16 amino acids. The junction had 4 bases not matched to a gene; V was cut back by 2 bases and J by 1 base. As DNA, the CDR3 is TGTGCCAGCAGCTTTGGACAGGGTCTGAACACCGGGGAGCTGTTTTTT. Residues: CASSFGQGLNTGELFF.

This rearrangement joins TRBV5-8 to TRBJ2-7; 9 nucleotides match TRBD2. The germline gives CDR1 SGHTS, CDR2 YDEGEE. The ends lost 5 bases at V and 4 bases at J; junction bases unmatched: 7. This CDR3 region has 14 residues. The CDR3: CASSSRAGGYEQYF. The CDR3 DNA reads TGTGCCAGCAGTTCCCGGGCGGGGGGGTACGAGCAGTACTTC.

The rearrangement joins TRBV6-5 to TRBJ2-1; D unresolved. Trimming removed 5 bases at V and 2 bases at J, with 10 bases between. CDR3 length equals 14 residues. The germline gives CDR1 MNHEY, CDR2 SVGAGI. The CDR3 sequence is CASSHLRTYNEQFF. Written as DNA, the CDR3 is TGTGCCAGCAGTCACTTGCGGACCTACAATGAGCAGTTCTTC.

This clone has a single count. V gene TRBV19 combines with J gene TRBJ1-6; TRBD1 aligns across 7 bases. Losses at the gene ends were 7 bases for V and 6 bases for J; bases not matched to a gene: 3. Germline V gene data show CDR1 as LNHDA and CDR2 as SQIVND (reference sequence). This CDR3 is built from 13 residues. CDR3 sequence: CASKQGSNSPLHF. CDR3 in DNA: TGTGCCAGTAAACAGGGGAGTAATTCACCCCTCCACTTT.

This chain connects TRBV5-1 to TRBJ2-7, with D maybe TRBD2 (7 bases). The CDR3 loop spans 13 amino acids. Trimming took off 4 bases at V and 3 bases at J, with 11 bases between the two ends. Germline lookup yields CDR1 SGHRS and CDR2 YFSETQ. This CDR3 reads CASSRGGGYEQYF. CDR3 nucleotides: TGCGCCAGCAGCAGGGGGGGTGGCTACGAGCAGTACTTC.

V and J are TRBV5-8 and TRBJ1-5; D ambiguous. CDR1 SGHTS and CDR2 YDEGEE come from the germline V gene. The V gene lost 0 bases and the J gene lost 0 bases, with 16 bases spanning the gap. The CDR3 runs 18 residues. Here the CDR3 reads CASSLDDDFAYSNQPQHF. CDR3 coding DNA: TGTGCCAGCAGCTTGGATGACGACTTTGCCTATAGCAATCAGCCCCAGCATTTT.

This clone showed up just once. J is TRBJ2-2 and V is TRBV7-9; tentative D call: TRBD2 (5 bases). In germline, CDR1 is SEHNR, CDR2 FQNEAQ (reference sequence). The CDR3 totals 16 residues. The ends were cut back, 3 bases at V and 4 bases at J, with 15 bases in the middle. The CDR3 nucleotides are TGTGCCAGCAGCTTTCTCGAGGGTATGGGCACCGGGGAGCTGTTTTTT. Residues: CASSFLEGMGTGELFF.